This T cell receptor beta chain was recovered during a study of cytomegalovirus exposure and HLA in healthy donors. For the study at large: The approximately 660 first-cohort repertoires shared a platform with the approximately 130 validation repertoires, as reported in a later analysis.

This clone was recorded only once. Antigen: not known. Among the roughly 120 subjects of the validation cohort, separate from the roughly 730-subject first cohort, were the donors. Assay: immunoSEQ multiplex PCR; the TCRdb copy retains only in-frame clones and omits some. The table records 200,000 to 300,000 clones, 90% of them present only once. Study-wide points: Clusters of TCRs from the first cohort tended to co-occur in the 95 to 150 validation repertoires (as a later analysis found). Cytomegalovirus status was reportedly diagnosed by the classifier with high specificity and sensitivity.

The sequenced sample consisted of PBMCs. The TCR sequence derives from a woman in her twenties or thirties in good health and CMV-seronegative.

This CDR3 reads CASSWRGGLENEQYF. The CDR3 DNA reads TGTGCCAGCAGCTGGCGGGGAGGACTAGAAAACGAGCAGTACTTC. The chain joins TRBV7-2 to TRBJ2-7, with 7 bases fitting TRBD2. Germline CDR1 reads SGHTA; CDR2 reads FQGNSA. After removal of 4 bases from V and 5 bases from J, the junction contained 11 bases not matched to a gene. This CDR3 region has 15 residues. Combining the CDR3 with reference TRBV7-2 and TRBJ2-7 gives the whole variable domain GAGVSQSPSNKVTEKGKDVELRCDPISGHTALYWYRQSLGQGLEFLIYFQGNSAPDKSGLPSDRFSAERTGGSVSTLTIQRTQQEDSAVYLCASSWRGGLENEQYFGPGTRLTVT.